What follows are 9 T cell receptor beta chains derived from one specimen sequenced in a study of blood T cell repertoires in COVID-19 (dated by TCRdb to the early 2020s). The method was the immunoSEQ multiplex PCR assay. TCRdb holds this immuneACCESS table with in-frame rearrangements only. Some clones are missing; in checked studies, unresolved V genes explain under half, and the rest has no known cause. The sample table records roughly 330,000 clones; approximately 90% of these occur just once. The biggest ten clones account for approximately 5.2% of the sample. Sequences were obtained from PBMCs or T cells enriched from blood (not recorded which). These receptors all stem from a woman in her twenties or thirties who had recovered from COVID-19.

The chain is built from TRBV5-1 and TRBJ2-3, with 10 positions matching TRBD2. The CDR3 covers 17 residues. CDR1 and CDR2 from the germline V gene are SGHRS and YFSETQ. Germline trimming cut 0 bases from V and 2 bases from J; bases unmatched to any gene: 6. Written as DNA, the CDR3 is TGCGCCAGCAGCTTGGCCCCCACTAGCGGGACCACAGATACGCAGTATTTT. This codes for CASSLAPTSGTTDTQYF.

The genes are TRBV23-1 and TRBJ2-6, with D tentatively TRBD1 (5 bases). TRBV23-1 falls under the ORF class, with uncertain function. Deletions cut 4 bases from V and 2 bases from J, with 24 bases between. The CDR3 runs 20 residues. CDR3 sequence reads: CASSRAAQGRIRPGANVLTF. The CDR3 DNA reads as TGCGCCAGCAGTCGGGCGGCGCAGGGAAGAATAAGACCTGGGGCCAACGTCCTGACTTTC.

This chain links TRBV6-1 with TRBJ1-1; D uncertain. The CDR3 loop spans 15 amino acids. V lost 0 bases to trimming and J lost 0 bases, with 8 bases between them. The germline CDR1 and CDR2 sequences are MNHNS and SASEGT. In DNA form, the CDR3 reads TGTGCCAGCAGTGAAGCCGGTCACTTGAACACTGAAGCTTTCTTT. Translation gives CASSEAGHLNTEAFF.

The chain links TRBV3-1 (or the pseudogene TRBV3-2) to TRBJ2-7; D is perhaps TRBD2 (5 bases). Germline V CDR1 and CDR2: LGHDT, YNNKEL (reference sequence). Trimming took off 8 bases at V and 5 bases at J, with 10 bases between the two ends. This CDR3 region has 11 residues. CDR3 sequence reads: CASPIGDEQYF. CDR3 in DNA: TGTGCCAGCCCGATCGGGGACGAGCAGTACTTC.

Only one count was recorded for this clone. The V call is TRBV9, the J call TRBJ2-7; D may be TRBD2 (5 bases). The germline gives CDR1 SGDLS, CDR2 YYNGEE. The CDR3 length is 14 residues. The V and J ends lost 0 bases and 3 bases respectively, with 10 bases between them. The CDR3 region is CASSVAEGNYEQYF. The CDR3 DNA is TGTGCCAGCAGCGTAGCCGAGGGAAACTACGAGCAGTACTTC.

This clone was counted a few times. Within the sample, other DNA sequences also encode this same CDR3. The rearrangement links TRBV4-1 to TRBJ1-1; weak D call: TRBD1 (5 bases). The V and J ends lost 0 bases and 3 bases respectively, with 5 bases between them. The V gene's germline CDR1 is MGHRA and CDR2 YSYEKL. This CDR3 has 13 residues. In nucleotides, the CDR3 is TGCGCCAGCAGCCAAGACAGGGACACTGAAGCTTTCTTT. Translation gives CASSQDRDTEAFF.

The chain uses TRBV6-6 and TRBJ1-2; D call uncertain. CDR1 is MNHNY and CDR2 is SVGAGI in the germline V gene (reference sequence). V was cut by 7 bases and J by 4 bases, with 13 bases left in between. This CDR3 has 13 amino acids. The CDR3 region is CASTPGRGYGYTF. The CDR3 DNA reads TGTGCCAGCACCCCGGGCCGGGGCTATGGCTACACCTTC.

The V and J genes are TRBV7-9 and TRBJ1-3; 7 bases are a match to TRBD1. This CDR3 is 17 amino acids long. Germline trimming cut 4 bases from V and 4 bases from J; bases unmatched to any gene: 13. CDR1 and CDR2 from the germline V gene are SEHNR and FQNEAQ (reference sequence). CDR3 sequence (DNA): TGTGCCAGCAGCTCACCCCCGGGGGGGACAGCAGGAAACACCATATATTTT. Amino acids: CASSSPPGGTAGNTIYF.

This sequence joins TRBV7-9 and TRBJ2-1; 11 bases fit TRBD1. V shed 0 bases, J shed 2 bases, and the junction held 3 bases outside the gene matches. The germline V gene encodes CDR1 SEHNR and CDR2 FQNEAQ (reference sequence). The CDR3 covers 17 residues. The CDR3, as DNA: TGTGCCAGCAGCTTAGCGGGGACAGGGGGGACCTACAATGAGCAGTTCTTC. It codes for CASSLAGTGGTYNEQFF.